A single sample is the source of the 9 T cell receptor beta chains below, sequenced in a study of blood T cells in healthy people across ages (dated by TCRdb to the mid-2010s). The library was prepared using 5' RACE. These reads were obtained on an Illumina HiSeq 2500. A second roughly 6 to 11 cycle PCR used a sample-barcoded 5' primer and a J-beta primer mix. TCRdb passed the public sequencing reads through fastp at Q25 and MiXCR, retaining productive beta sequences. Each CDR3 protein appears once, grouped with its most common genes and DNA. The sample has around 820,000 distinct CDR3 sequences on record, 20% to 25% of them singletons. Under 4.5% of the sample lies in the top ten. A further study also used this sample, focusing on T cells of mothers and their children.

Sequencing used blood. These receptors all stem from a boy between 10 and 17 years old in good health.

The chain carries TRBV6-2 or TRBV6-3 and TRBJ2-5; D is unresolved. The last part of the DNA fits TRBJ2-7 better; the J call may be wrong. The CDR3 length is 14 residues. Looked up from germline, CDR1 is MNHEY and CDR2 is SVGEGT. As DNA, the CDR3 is TGTGCCAGCAGTTACCAGGCAAGTGCGTACGAGCAGTACTTC. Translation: CASSYQASAYEQYF.

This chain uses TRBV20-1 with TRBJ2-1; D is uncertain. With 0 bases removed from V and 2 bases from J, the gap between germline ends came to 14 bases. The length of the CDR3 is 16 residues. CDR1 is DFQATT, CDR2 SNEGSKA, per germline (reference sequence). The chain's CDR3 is CSARDLQFVPYNEQFF. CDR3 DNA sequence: TGCAGTGCTAGAGATTTACAATTTGTCCCCTACAATGAGCAGTTCTTC.

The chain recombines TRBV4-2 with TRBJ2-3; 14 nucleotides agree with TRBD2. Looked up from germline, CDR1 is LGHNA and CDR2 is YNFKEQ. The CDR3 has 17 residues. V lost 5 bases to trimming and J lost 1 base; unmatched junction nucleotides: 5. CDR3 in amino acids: CASSSTGLAGGTDTQYF. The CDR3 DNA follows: TGTGCCAGCAGCTCTACGGGACTAGCGGGGGGCACAGATACGCAGTATTTT.

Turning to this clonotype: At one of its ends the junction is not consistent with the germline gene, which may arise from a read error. The CDR3 DNA reads TGTGCCAGCAACCGGACAGGGTCTTACAATGAGCAGCTCTTC. This encodes CASNRTGSYNEQLF. V is TRBV28 and J is TRBJ2-5, with 8 nucleotides matching TRBD1. CDR3 size: 14 residues. CDR1 MDHEN and CDR2 SYDVKM come from the germline V gene.

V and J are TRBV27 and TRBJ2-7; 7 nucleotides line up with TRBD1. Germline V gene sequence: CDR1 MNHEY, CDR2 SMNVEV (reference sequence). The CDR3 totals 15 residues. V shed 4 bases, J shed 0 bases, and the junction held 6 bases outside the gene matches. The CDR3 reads CASSWAGGSSYEQYF. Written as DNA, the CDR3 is TGTGCCAGCAGTTGGGCAGGGGGAAGCTCCTACGAGCAGTACTTC.

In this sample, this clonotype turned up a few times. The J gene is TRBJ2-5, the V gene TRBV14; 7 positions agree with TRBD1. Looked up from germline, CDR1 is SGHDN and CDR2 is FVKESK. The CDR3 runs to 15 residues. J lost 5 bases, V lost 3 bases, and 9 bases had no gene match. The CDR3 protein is CASSHMGQLGETQYF. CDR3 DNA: TGTGCCAGCAGCCATATGGGACAGCTTGGGGAGACCCAGTACTTC.

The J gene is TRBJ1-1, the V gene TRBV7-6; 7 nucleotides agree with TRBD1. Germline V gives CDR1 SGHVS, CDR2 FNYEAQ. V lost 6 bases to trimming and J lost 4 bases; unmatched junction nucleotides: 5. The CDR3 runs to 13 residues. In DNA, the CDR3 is TGTGCCAGCAGACCCCCAGGGGGCACTGAAGCTTTCTTT. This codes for CASRPPGGTEAFF. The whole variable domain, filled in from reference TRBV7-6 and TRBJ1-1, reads GAGVSQSPRYKVTKRGQDVALRCDPISGHVSLYWYRQALGQGPEFLTYFNYEAQQDKSGLPNDRFSAERPEGSISTLTIQRTEQRDSAMYRCASRPPGGTEAFFGQGTRLTVV.

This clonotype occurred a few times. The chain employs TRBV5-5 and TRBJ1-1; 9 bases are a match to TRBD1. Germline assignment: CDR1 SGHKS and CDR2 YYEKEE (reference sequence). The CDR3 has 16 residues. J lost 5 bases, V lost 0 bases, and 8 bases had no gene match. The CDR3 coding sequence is TGTGCCAGCAGCTTGGTGGACAGGGGATTGGAGACTGAAGCTTTCTTT. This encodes CASSLVDRGLETEAFF.

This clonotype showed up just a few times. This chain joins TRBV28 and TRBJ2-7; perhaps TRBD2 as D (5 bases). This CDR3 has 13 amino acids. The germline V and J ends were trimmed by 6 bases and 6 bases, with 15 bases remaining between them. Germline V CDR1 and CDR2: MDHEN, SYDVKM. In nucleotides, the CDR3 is TGTGCCAGCAGGCCGCCCGGGGATCGCGAGCAGTACTTC. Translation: CASRPPGDREQYF.